This T cell receptor (beta chain) was retrieved from a study of shared clonotypes between healthy human individuals. Study background: Sampling drew on donors who were a couple of women and three men aged 18 to 49. General study points: The naive CD4 repertoires of several donors were compared, and around 4.9% of clonotypes were shared. With few donors, the genetic and exposure-history diversity represented was limited.

Terminally differentiated effector memory CD45RA+ cells were excluded from the naive CD8 cells, which were CD45RO-negative and positively selected for CCR7. Points on this clone: Antigen unknown.

V dropped 0 bases and J dropped 7; count of bases not matched to a gene: 14. CDR3 size: 17 residues. The germline V gene encodes CDR1 MGHRA and CDR2 YSYEKL. Libraries were prepared by immunoSEQ multiplex PCR; TCRdb keeps only in-frame clonotypes and omits some of them. The table includes around 600,000 clones, approximately 95% detected once. This TCR was recovered from a woman in her twenties or thirties in good health. Sequencing input: naive CD8+ T cells sorted from blood. The V and J genes are TRBV4-1 and TRBJ2-7; 8 bases match TRBD2. This CDR3 is CASSQEFGRRGAREQYF. The DNA for the CDR3 is TGCGCCAGCAGCCAAGAATTCGGGAGGCGGGGGGCTCGTGAGCAGTACTTC.